The 22 T cell receptor beta chains in this list originate from one sample, sequenced in a study of regulatory T cells in long-lasting Graves disease (dated by TCRdb to about 2021). What the time point label conveys for this sample: persistent/refractory GD, antithyroid drugs over 5 years with positive TRAb. For both TCR sequencing and RNA sequencing, RNA was extracted from PBMCs using TRIzol. Library preparation used multiplex PCR. TCRdb lists the instrument as Illumina HiSeq 4000. iRepertoire HTBI primers and Arm-PCR amplification of CDR3 regions were used to construct TCR beta libraries. In TCRdb, the public reads were trimmed at Q25 with fastp and aligned with MiXCR, with productive beta chains retained. Identical CDR3 proteins give one entry, which carries the most common genes and DNA. Present in this sample are roughly 500,000 distinct CDR3 sequences, 20% to 25% of which were seen just once. Around 13% of the sample is held by the ten biggest clonotypes.

Material: peripheral blood mononuclear cells (PBMCs), obtained when the disease was refractory, from a patient treated with antithyroid drugs. All receptors derive from a female donor with Graves disease.

The chain couples TRBV19 to TRBJ2-7; 9 bases map to TRBD1. This CDR3 has 14 amino acids. Trimming removed 6 bases from V and 5 bases from J; junction bases left unmatched: 8. Germline V gives CDR1 LNHDA, CDR2 SQIVND (reference sequence). CDR3 sequence: CASRARDRVHEQYF. CDR3 sequence (DNA): TGTGCCAGTAGAGCCCGGGACAGGGTCCACGAGCAGTACTTC.

V usage is TRBV20-1 and J usage is TRBJ2-7; 8 bases map to TRBD1. J was trimmed by 7 bases and V by 1 base; bases with no gene match: 12. Germline V gene sequence: CDR1 DFQATT, CDR2 SNEGSKA (reference sequence). This CDR3 contains 15 residues. CDR3 sequence (DNA): TGCAGTGCTAGAGCAGGGGGCGGTAATACGGAAGAGCAGTACTTC. Protein product: CSARAGGGNTEEQYF.

In its sample, this clonotype was seen many times. CDR3 DNA: TGCGCCAGCACCGCGGGCCCTGAAGCTTTCTTT. Protein product: CASTAGPEAFF. This chain joins TRBV5-1 and TRBJ1-1; D is unclear. Per germline, CDR1 SGHRS and CDR2 YFSETQ. V was cut by 6 bases and J by 6 bases, with 9 bases left in between. This CDR3 spans 11 amino acids.

V is TRBV10-3 and J is TRBJ1-1; 8 bases map to TRBD1. The V and J ends lost 7 bases and 1 base, in that order; junction bases with no gene match: 8. Germline V CDR1 and CDR2: ENHRY, SYGVKD. The CDR3 covers 15 residues. Written as DNA, the CDR3 is TGTGCCATCATTACCTGGGACAGGAGGAACACTGAAGCTTTCTTT. Residues: CAIITWDRRNTEAFF.

CDR3 nucleotide sequence: TGTGCCAGTAGTTTCCGGGACAGGGGGCGCGGAAATCAGCCCCAGCATTTT. The encoded protein is CASSFRDRGRGNQPQHF. The chain combines TRBV19 with TRBJ1-5, with 12 bases aligning to TRBD1. The CDR3 has 17 residues. The junction had 9 bases not matched to a gene; V was cut back by 5 bases and J by 4 bases. Germline CDR1 and CDR2: LNHDA and SQIVND (reference sequence).

This chain connects TRBV14 to TRBJ1-4; D is unresolved. V lost 0 bases to trimming and J lost 10 bases, with 9 bases between them. The length of the CDR3 is 13 residues. CDR1 is SGHDN and CDR2 is FVKESK in the germline V gene. For the CDR3, the DNA is TGTGCCAGCAGCCAAGAGGGTTGGGGAAAACTGTTTTTT. Translated: CASSQEGWGKLFF.

The sample holds many counts of this clonotype. This chain links TRBV5-1 with TRBJ1-1, with a tentative D call TRBD1 (6 bases). The CDR3 loop spans 14 amino acids. Trimming removed 0 bases at V and 8 bases at J, with 14 bases between. Germline CDR1 and CDR2: SGHRS and YFSETQ. CDR3 residues: CASSLAGVIEEAFF. CDR3 coding DNA: TGCGCCAGCAGCTTGGCAGGGGTGATTGAGGAAGCTTTCTTT.

V and J are TRBV20-1 and TRBJ1-2; D is ambiguous. Germline CDR1 reads DFQATT; CDR2 reads SNEGSKA (reference sequence). The V gene lost 0 bases and the J gene lost 0 bases, with 23 bases spanning the gap. The CDR3 has 19 amino acids. The CDR3 sequence is CSARDQIKGPPNTNYGYTF. CDR3 sequence (DNA): TGCAGTGCTAGAGATCAAATAAAAGGCCCCCCTAACACTAACTATGGCTACACCTTC.

The rearrangement uses TRBV19 and TRBJ2-1; 9 nucleotides agree with TRBD2. Germline V CDR1 and CDR2: LNHDA, SQIVND (reference sequence). V was pared by 5 bases and J by 6 bases, with 8 bases of the junction left unmatched. This CDR3 comprises 15 residues. Here the CDR3 reads CASSYGPSGINEQFF. CDR3 bases: TGTGCCAGTAGTTATGGGCCTAGCGGGATCAATGAGCAGTTCTTC.

This clonotype appeared many times. The rearrangement joins TRBV28 to TRBJ1-4; 8 positions agree with TRBD1. Unmatched junction bases numbered 9, after V lost 4 bases and J lost 8 bases. The CDR3 spans 15 residues. In germline, CDR1 is MDHEN, CDR2 SYDVKM. The CDR3 coding sequence is TGTGCCAGCAGTTCCCACGGGACAGGCGGAGAAAAACTGTTTTTT. It yields the protein CASSSHGTGGEKLFF.

This clonotype occurred a few times. This CDR3 reads CSVFAPYYGYTF. The DNA for the CDR3 is TGCAGCGTTTTTGCGCCCTACTATGGCTACACCTTC. The chain has TRBV29-1 and TRBJ1-2; D uncertain. The germline V gene has CDR1 SQVTM and CDR2 ANQGSEA. This CDR3 has 12 amino acids. Deletions cut 5 bases from V and 3 bases from J, with 10 bases between. Drawing the rest from reference TRBV29-1 and TRBJ1-2, the complete variable domain is SAVISQKPSRDICQRGTSLTIQCQVDSQVTMMFWYRQQPGQSLTLIATANQGSEATYESGFVIDKFPISRPNLTFSTLTVSNMSPEDSSIYLCSVFAPYYGYTFGSGTRLTVV.

CDR3 residues: CASSTPGENQPQHF. In nucleotides, the CDR3 is TGTGCCAGCAGTACTCCTGGGGAAAATCAGCCCCAGCATTTT. V and J are TRBV12-3 or TRBV12-4 and TRBJ1-5, with no clear D. V gave up 5 bases and J gave up 4 bases, with 12 bases separating them. The CDR3 length is 14 residues.

In its sample, this clonotype was seen a few times. The V gene is TRBV14, the J gene TRBJ2-5; 10 nucleotides match TRBD1. The germline CDR1 and CDR2 sequences are SGHDN and FVKESK. The length of the CDR3 is 14 residues. The trim removed 7 bases at V and 3 bases at J, leaving 5 bases unmatched. The CDR3 is CASTTGTGEETQYF. The CDR3 region has the DNA TGTGCCAGCACCACCGGGACAGGGGAAGAGACCCAGTACTTC.

This clonotype was recorded many times. The chain links TRBV24-1 to TRBJ1-1; D gene unclear. Trimming took off 5 bases at V and 5 bases at J, with 11 bases between the two ends. This CDR3 has 13 amino acids. Germline assignment: CDR1 KGHDR and CDR2 SFDVKD. CDR3 nucleotide sequence: TGTGCCACCAGTGGCAGGTTCGGGACTGAAGCTTTCTTT. Translated, it gives CATSGRFGTEAFF.

This clonotype occurred many times. The chain combines TRBV7-2 with TRBJ2-3; D is unresolved. V was shortened by 5 bases and J by 0 bases, with 12 bases between the two germline ends. The germline V gene encodes CDR1 SGHTA and CDR2 FQGNSA. The CDR3 length is 15 residues. The chain's CDR3 is CASSPRHLSTDTQYF. DNA of the CDR3: TGTGCCAGCAGCCCTAGGCACCTGAGCACAGATACGCAGTATTTT.

The chain is built from TRBV19 and TRBJ2-5; 7 bases match TRBD2. CDR1 and CDR2 from the germline V gene are LNHDA and SQIVND (reference sequence). This CDR3 has 15 amino acids. V lost 6 bases to trimming and J lost 1 base; unmatched junction nucleotides: 8. The CDR3 DNA reads as TGTGCCAGTAGACCCGCGGGCGGGGGCCAAGAGACCCAGTACTTC. Translation: CASRPAGGGQETQYF.

This clonotype was found a few times. The chain carries TRBV3-1 and TRBJ2-7; possibly TRBD1 for D (6 bases). Germline values: CDR1 LGHDT, CDR2 YNNKEL (reference sequence). The CDR3 covers 15 residues. Trimming left V 1 base short and J 5 bases short, with 15 bases between. CDR3 nucleotides: TGTGCCAGCAGCCAAGGGGGGCAGGGCTGGAACGAGCAGTACTTC. Translated: CASSQGGQGWNEQYF.

This clonotype occurred a few times. This chain uses TRBV19 with TRBJ1-2; possible D gene TRBD1, 5 bases. This CDR3 spans 14 amino acids. Germline V gene sequence: CDR1 LNHDA, CDR2 SQIVND (reference sequence). V was cut by 10 bases and J by 1 base, with 16 bases left in between. CDR3: CATSRAVVNYGYTF. In DNA, the CDR3 is TGTGCCACCAGCAGGGCGGTGGTTAACTATGGCTACACCTTC. The full variable domain, rest sourced from reference TRBV19 and TRBJ1-2, is DGGITQSPKYLFRKEGQNVTLSCEQNLNHDAMYWYRQDPGQGLRLIYYSQIVNDFQKGDIAEGYSVSREKKESFPLTVTSAQKNPTAFYLCATSRAVVNYGYTFGSGTRLTVV.

The table lists this clonotype with many counts. The gene calls are TRBV6-1 and TRBJ2-1; 10 positions match TRBD1. The junction had 8 bases not matched to a gene; V was cut back by 7 bases and J by 8 bases. Germline V gene sequence: CDR1 MNHNS, CDR2 SASEGT. The CDR3 covers 14 residues. Here the CDR3 reads CASNSGQGRDEQFF. Here the CDR3 DNA reads TGTGCCAGCAACTCGGGACAGGGGAGGGATGAGCAGTTCTTC.

This clonotype was seen ten or more times. V and J are TRBV10-3 and TRBJ1-5; D unresolved. With 3 bases removed from V and 4 bases from J, the gap between germline ends came to 4 bases. Germline V gene data show CDR1 as ENHRY and CDR2 as SYGVKD. The CDR3 length is 12 residues. CDR3 loop: CAISEQNQPQHF. The CDR3 DNA reads TGTGCCATCAGTGAACAGAATCAGCCCCAGCATTTT.

This chain links TRBV19 with TRBJ2-7; 7 nucleotides line up with TRBD2. CDR3 length: 14 residues. J was trimmed by 2 bases and V by 5 bases; bases with no gene match: 6. CDR1 and CDR2 from the germline V gene are LNHDA and SQIVND (reference sequence). The CDR3 DNA sequence: TGTGCCAGTAGTCCGTCTAGCGGAGCCTACGAGCAGTACTTC. Residues: CASSPSSGAYEQYF.

This clonotype showed up many times. CDR3 DNA sequence: TGTGCCAGCAGTTTAAGGACTAGCGGGAGAAGGACCCAGTACTTC. Protein sequence: CASSLRTSGRRTQYF. This rearrangement joins TRBV12-3 or TRBV12-4 to TRBJ2-5, with TRBD2 identical over 13 bases. There are 15 residues in the CDR3. Trimming took 2 bases from V and 7 from J; bases not matched to a gene: 4.